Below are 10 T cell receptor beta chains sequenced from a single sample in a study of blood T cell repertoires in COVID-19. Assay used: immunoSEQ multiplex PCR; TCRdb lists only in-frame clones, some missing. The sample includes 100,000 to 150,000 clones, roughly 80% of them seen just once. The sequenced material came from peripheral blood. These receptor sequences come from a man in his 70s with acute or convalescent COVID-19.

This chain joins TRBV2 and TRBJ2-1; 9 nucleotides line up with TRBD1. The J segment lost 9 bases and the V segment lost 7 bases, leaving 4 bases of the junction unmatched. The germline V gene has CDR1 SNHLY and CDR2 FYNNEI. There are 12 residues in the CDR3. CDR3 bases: TGTGCCAGCACCGACAGGGGGAGTGAGCAGTTCTTC. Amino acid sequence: CASTDRGSEQFF.

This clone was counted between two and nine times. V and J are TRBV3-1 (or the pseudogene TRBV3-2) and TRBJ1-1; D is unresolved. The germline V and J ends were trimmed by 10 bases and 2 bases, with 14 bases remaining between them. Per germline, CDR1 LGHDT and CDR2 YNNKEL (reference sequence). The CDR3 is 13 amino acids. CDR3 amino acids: CATREGINTEAFF. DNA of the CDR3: TGTGCCACCCGGGAAGGGATTAACACTGAAGCTTTCTTT.

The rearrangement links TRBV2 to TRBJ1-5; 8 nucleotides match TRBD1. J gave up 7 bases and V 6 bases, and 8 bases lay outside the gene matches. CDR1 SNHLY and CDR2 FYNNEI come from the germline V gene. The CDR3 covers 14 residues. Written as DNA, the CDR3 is TGTGCCAGCAGGGCACCACAGGGGGGACAGCCCCAGCATTTT. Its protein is CASRAPQGGQPQHF.

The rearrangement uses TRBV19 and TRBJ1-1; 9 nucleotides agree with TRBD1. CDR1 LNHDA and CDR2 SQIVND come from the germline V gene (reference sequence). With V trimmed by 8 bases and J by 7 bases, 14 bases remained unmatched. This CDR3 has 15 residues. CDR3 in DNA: TGTGCCAGTGCTCGTCCCGGGACAGGGATCAATGAAGCTTTCTTT. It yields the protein CASARPGTGINEAFF.

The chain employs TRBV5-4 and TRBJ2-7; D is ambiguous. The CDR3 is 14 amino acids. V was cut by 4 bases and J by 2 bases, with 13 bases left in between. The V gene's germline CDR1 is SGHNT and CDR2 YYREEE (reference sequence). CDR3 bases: TGTGCCAGCAGCCTCGGGTCCGAGGCCTACGAGCAGTACTTC. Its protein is CASSLGSEAYEQYF.

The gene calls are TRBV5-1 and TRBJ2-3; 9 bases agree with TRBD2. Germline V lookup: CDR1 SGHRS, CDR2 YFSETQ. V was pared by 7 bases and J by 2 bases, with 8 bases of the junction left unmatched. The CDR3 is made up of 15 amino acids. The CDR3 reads CASGLSGGPTDTQYF. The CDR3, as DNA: TGCGCCAGCGGACTGAGCGGGGGGCCCACAGATACGCAGTATTTT.

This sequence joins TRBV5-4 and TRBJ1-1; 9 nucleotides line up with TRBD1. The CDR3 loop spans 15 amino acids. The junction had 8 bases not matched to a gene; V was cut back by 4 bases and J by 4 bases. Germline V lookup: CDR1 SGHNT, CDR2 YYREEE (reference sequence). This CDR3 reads CASSGRQGVGTEAFF. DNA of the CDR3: TGTGCCAGCAGCGGCCGACAGGGGGTTGGCACTGAAGCTTTCTTT.

The CDR3 sequence is CASSYDYRATEAFF. CDR3 sequence (DNA): TGTGCCAGCAGTTACGATTACAGGGCGACTGAAGCTTTCTTT. V is TRBV6-2 or TRBV6-3 and J is TRBJ1-1; a weak D match, TRBD1 (6 bases). With 2 bases removed from V and 5 bases from J, the gap between germline ends came to 12 bases. Germline V CDR1 and CDR2: MNHEY, SVGEGT. The CDR3 consists of 14 residues.

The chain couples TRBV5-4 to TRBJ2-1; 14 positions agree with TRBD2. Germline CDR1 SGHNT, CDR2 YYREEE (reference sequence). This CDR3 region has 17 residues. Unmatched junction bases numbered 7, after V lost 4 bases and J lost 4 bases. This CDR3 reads CASSPGTSGGRYNEQFF. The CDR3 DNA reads TGTGCCAGCAGCCCTGGGACTAGCGGGGGTAGGTACAATGAGCAGTTCTTC.

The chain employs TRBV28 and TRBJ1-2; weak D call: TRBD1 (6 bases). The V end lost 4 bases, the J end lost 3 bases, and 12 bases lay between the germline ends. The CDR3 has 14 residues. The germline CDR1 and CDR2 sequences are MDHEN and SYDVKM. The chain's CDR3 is CASSYPGVYYGYTF. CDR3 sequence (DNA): TGTGCCAGCAGTTACCCAGGGGTTTACTATGGCTACACCTTC.